A single sample is the source of the 23 T cell receptor beta chains below, sequenced in a study of blood T cell repertoires in COVID-19. Libraries were prepared by immunoSEQ multiplex PCR; TCRdb keeps only in-frame clonotypes and omits some of them. This sample has about 210,000 clones, with 81% found just once. Sequenced: PBMCs or T cells enriched from blood (not recorded which). The receptors shown here come from a woman aged 45 to 65 with acute COVID-19.

The chain combines TRBV19 with TRBJ1-6; perhaps TRBD1 as D (6 bases). CDR1 is LNHDA and CDR2 is SQIVND in the germline V gene (reference sequence). There are 14 residues in the CDR3. V lost 8 bases to trimming and J lost 0 bases, with 8 bases between them. CDR3 residues: CASGTSSYNSPLHF. The CDR3 bases are TGTGCCAGTGGGACAAGCTCCTATAATTCACCCCTCCACTTT.

J is TRBJ2-3 and V is TRBV5-1, with 11 bases lining up with TRBD2. CDR3 length equals 19 residues. The V gene's germline CDR1 is SGHRS and CDR2 YFSETQ. V lost 3 bases and J lost 5; bases outside the gene matches: 17. CDR3 protein: CASSSSGTSGRRREDTQYF. CDR3 nucleotide sequence: TGCGCCAGCAGCTCCTCCGGGACTAGCGGAAGAAGACGTGAAGATACGCAGTATTTT.

This sequence joins TRBV10-1 and TRBJ2-5; 13 bases align to TRBD2. The germline V gene encodes CDR1 WNHNN and CDR2 SYGVQD (reference sequence). The CDR3 totals 18 residues. V lost 2 bases to trimming and J lost 3 bases; unmatched junction nucleotides: 9. The CDR3 sequence is CASSERRGTSGKKETQYF. CDR3 nucleotide sequence: TGCGCCAGCAGTGAGAGGAGGGGGACTAGCGGGAAAAAAGAGACCCAGTACTTC.

This clone was observed a few times. V is TRBV5-4 and J is TRBJ2-5; 8 bases agree with TRBD1. The CDR3 is 16 residues long. V lost 3 bases and J lost 0; bases outside the gene matches: 7. Germline-derived CDR1 and CDR2 are SGHNT and YYREEE (reference sequence). For the CDR3, the DNA is TGTGCCAGCAGCTCGGAAACAGGGGGTTACCAAGAGACCCAGTACTTC. It is translated as CASSSETGGYQETQYF.

The chain is built from TRBV3-1 (or the pseudogene TRBV3-2) and TRBJ1-2; D not resolved. Germline CDR1 is LGHDT and CDR2 is YNNKEL (reference sequence). CDR3 length: 13 residues. V lost 6 bases, J lost 5 bases, and 13 bases lay in between. The CDR3 nucleotides are TGTGCCAGCAGTCAACATAGCATTTATGGCTACACCTTC. It encodes CASSQHSIYGYTF.

The rearrangement links TRBV27 to TRBJ2-7; D might be TRBD1 (6 bases). Trimming cost V 2 bases and J 4 bases, with 24 bases left between them. The V gene's germline CDR1 is MNHEY and CDR2 SMNVEV (reference sequence). The CDR3 length is 18 residues. The CDR3 loop reads CASSLTGTPGHGLYEQYF. CDR3 sequence (DNA): TGTGCCAGCAGTTTAACGGGAACTCCGGGACACGGGCTTTACGAGCAGTACTTC.

This clone showed up just a few times. The CDR3 loop reads CASRNRDRGVYEQYF. The CDR3 coding sequence is TGTGCCAGCAGAAACCGGGACAGGGGCGTATACGAGCAGTACTTC. The V gene is TRBV28, the J gene TRBJ2-7; 10 nucleotides align to TRBD1. This CDR3 is 15 amino acids long. After removal of 6 bases from V and 4 bases from J, the junction contained 9 bases not matched to a gene. CDR1 is MDHEN, CDR2 SYDVKM, per germline. Using reference TRBV28 and TRBJ2-7 for the parts outside the CDR3, the full variable domain is DVKVTQSSRYLVKRTGEKVFLECVQDMDHENMFWYRQDPGLGLRLIYFSYDVKMKEKGDIPEGYSVSREKKERFSLILESASTNQTSMYLCASRNRDRGVYEQYFGPGTRLTVT.

The CDR3 sequence is CASSLASGAAGTGELFF. CDR3 in DNA: TGTGCCAGCAGTTTGGCTAGCGGGGCCGCCGGCACCGGGGAGCTGTTTTTT. The chain links TRBV28 to TRBJ2-2; the match to TRBD2 covers 9 bases. Germline V gene data show CDR1 as MDHEN and CDR2 as SYDVKM. The CDR3 totals 17 residues. V shed 3 bases, J shed 4 bases, and the junction held 9 bases outside the gene matches.

This clone appeared a single time. The chain combines TRBV4-3 with TRBJ1-4, with D uncertain. Trimming took off 0 bases at V and 4 bases at J, with 12 bases between the two ends. CDR1 and CDR2 from the germline V gene are LGHNA and YSLEER. The CDR3 covers 16 residues. This CDR3 is CASSQDFRGNNEKLFF. Here the CDR3 DNA reads TGCGCCAGCAGCCAAGATTTTAGAGGGAATAATGAAAAACTGTTTTTT.

The count of this clone is one. The gene calls are TRBV28 and TRBJ1-4, with a possible D match to TRBD1 (6 bases). CDR1 and CDR2 (germline): MDHEN, SYDVKM. The CDR3 runs to 14 residues. Trimming took off 3 bases at V and 4 bases at J, with 9 bases between the two ends. This CDR3 is CASSFDRINEKLFF. The CDR3, as DNA: TGTGCCAGCAGTTTCGACAGGATTAATGAAAAACTGTTTTTT.

The chain is built from TRBV28 and TRBJ2-5; 13 nucleotides line up with TRBD2. Germline trimming cut 5 bases from V and 1 base from J; bases unmatched to any gene: 4. Germline V CDR1 and CDR2: MDHEN, SYDVKM. There are 16 residues in the CDR3. The chain's CDR3 is CASSPRLAGGQETQYF. The CDR3 DNA reads TGTGCCAGCAGTCCCCGACTAGCGGGGGGCCAAGAGACCCAGTACTTC.

The V call is TRBV7-3, the J call TRBJ2-3, with 9 positions matching TRBD2. Germline V gives CDR1 SGHTA, CDR2 FQGTGA. The CDR3 runs to 15 residues. After removal of 4 bases from V and 1 base from J, the junction contained 3 bases not matched to a gene. CDR3 bases: TGTGCCAGCAGCTGGGGACTAGCAGGCACAGATACGCAGTATTTT. As protein: CASSWGLAGTDTQYF.

The chain employs TRBV25-1 and TRBJ1-1; D possibly corresponds to TRBD1 (5 bases). The V end was cut by 4 bases, the J end by 1 base, with 7 bases between. The germline gives CDR1 MGHDK, CDR2 SYGVNS. CDR3 length equals 13 residues. CDR3 nucleotides: TGTGCCAGCAGTGCCCAGGGGAACACTGAAGCTTTCTTT. This encodes CASSAQGNTEAFF.

The V gene is TRBV29-1, the J gene TRBJ1-2; TRBD1 is a possible D gene (5 bases). The CDR3 length is 12 residues. V shed 6 bases and J shed 4 bases, with 12 bases lying between them. CDR1 and CDR2 from the germline V gene are SQVTM and ANQGSEA. CDR3 loop: CSVDSIGYGYTF. The CDR3 DNA follows: TGCAGCGTCGACAGCATAGGCTATGGCTACACCTTC.

CDR3 sequence: CSVKPTGGTEAFF. The CDR3 nucleotides are TGCAGCGTCAAACCGACGGGGGGCACTGAAGCTTTCTTT. The chain uses TRBV29-1 and TRBJ1-1; D may be TRBD1 (5 bases). Between the trimmed V and J ends, which lost 6 bases and 4 bases, there was a span of 15 bases. The germline V gene has CDR1 SQVTM and CDR2 ANQGSEA. There are 13 residues in the CDR3. The full variable domain, rest sourced from reference TRBV29-1 and TRBJ1-1, is SAVISQKPSRDICQRGTSLTIQCQVDSQVTMMFWYRQQPGQSLTLIATANQGSEATYESGFVIDKFPISRPNLTFSTLTVSNMSPEDSSIYLCSVKPTGGTEAFFGQGTRLTVV.

The V call is TRBV2, the J call TRBJ1-1, with D tentatively TRBD1 (6 bases). This CDR3 is 14 amino acids long. Trimming removed 5 bases at V and 1 base at J, with 11 bases between. Germline V CDR1 and CDR2: SNHLY, FYNNEI. The CDR3 is CASSPTGPNTEAFF. CDR3 in DNA: TGTGCCAGCAGTCCGACAGGCCCGAACACTGAAGCTTTCTTT.

The chain carries TRBV6-4 and TRBJ2-1, with 7 bases aligning to TRBD1. Trimming cost V 5 bases and J 7 bases; bases outside gene matches: 5. This CDR3 is built from 13 residues. Germline loops: CDR1 MRHNA, CDR2 SNTAGT. CDR3 amino acids: CASSPNRGNEQFF. CDR3 in DNA: TGTGCCAGCAGTCCGAACAGGGGAAATGAGCAGTTCTTC.

V is TRBV7-2 and J is TRBJ2-5, with a tentative D call TRBD1 (5 bases). This CDR3 spans 15 amino acids. The germline V and J ends were trimmed by 3 bases and 5 bases, with 16 bases remaining between them. Per germline, CDR1 SGHTA and CDR2 FQGNSA. The CDR3 DNA sequence: TGTGCCAGCAGCTTCGCGACAGCCTCTCCGGAGACCCAGTACTTC. This translates into CASSFATASPETQYF.

This chain uses TRBV19 with TRBJ2-1; D is possibly TRBD1 (6 bases). Trimming shortened V by 3 bases and J by 8 bases, and 17 bases separated the two germline ends. Germline V gene data show CDR1 as LNHDA and CDR2 as SQIVND (reference sequence). The CDR3 is 15 residues long. CDR3 in amino acids: CASSIRTDSLHEQFF. In nucleotides, the CDR3 is TGTGCCAGTAGTATCCGGACAGACAGCCTACATGAGCAGTTCTTC.

CDR3 bases: TGTGCCAGCAGCTTAGCGAAGCGGGAAGAGTTCTTC. Translated, it gives CASSLAKREEFF. The rearrangement joins TRBV7-9 to TRBJ2-1; TRBD2 matches at 7 bases. V dropped 0 bases and J dropped 14; count of bases not matched to a gene: 4. This CDR3 contains 12 residues. Germline assignment: CDR1 SEHNR and CDR2 FQNEAQ (reference sequence).

The V and J genes are TRBV19 and TRBJ1-2, with D possibly being TRBD1 (6 bases). With 11 bases removed from V and 8 bases from J, the gap between germline ends came to 33 bases. Germline V gene lookup returns CDR1 LNHDA and CDR2 SQIVND (reference sequence). CDR3 size: 17 residues. The CDR3 sequence: CAASTVAGRGSRGGYTF. As DNA, the CDR3 is TGTGCCGCATCTACAGTAGCGGGCAGAGGGAGCAGGGGAGGCTACACCTTC.

V and J are TRBV3-1 (or the pseudogene TRBV3-2) and TRBJ2-7; maybe TRBD1 (6 bases). Per the germline V gene, CDR1 is LGHDT and CDR2 is YNNKEL (reference sequence). The CDR3 is 14 amino acids. Trimming left V 1 base short and J 6 bases short, with 13 bases between. CDR3 region: CASSQGTQGIEQYF. CDR3 DNA: TGTGCCAGCAGCCAAGGAACACAGGGCATCGAGCAGTACTTC.

The gene calls are TRBV7-6 and TRBJ1-3; D not certain. V was trimmed by 4 bases and J by 0 bases, leaving 10 bases between them. The CDR3 has 15 residues. The V gene's germline CDR1 is SGHVS and CDR2 FNYEAQ. CDR3 amino acids: CASSSQEFSGNTIYF. In nucleotides, the CDR3 is TGTGCCAGCAGCTCCCAAGAGTTCTCTGGAAACACCATATATTTT.